This TCR beta chain was identified in a study of response to subunit inactivated influenza vaccine (dated by TCRdb to 2016 to 2019). Regarding the research as a whole: The study used deep quantitative T cell receptor repertoire profiling to track responses to a trivalent subunit inactivated influenza vaccine.

From a lookup of the germline V gene (reference sequence), CDR1 and CDR2 are SGHKS and YYEKEE. Including cysteine and phenylalanine, the CDR3 has 15 amino acids. The read is trimmed to its CDR3 DNA, 45 bases read in frame from base 1. V is cut by 2 bases and J by 2 bases, and the space between the germline ends is 14 bases. This clonotype has just a few counts. Its antigen specificity is not known. Base qualities are not provided; no much larger clone lies one nucleotide away. Broader findings and caveats from the paper: The authors proposed that each seasonal influenza vaccination may bring in only a limited number of new T cells.

Library preparation employed RT-PCR. This sample was sequenced with an Illumina HiSeq 2500. TCRdb reran the public reads through fastp at Q25 and MiXCR, keeping productive beta chains. Merged by CDR3 protein, the rows form single entries marked with the most common genes and DNA. This sample is represented by about 480,000 distinct CDR3 sequences; 25% of them were singletons. The ten largest clones capture 1.5% to 2% of the sample. The sequence came from a man aged 50 to 59 who received an inactivated influenza vaccine. Donor details come from another sample of the same person, matched by shared clones. The rearranged chain carries TRBV5-5 and TRBJ2-7, with the D gene not confidently named. Sequencing was performed on CD4+ T cells sorted from PBMCs, taken more than 4 days after vaccination. The CDR3 protein: CASSFIAYGTYEQYF. The DNA is as follows: TGTGCCAGCAGCTTCATCGCGTACGGCACCTACGAGCAGTACTTC. With the rest looked up from the reference TRBV5-5 and TRBJ2-7 genes rather than sequenced, the full variable domain is DAGVTQSPTHLIKTRGQQVTLRCSPISGHKSVSWYQQVLGQGPQFIFQYYEKEERGRGNFPDRFSARQFPNYSSELNVNALLLGDSALYLCASSFIAYGTYEQYFGPGTRLTVT.